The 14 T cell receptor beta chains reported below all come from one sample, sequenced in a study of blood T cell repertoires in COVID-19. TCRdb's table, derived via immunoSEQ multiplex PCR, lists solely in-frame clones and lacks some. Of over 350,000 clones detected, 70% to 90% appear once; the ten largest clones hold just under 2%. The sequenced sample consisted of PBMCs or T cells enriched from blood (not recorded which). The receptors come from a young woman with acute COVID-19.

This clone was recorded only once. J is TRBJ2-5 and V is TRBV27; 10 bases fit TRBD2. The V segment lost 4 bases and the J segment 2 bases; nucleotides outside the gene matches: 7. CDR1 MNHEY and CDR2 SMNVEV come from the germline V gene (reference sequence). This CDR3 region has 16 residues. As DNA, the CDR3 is TGTGCCAGCAGTTCGGTATCTAGCGGGAGACAAGAGACCCAGTACTTC. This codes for CASSSVSSGRQETQYF.

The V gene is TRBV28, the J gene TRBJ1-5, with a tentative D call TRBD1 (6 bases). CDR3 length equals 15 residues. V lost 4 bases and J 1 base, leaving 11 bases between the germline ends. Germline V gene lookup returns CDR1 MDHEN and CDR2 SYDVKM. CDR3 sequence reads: CASSSEGGSNQPQHF. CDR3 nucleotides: TGTGCCAGCAGTTCCGAGGGGGGGAGCAATCAGCCCCAGCATTTT.

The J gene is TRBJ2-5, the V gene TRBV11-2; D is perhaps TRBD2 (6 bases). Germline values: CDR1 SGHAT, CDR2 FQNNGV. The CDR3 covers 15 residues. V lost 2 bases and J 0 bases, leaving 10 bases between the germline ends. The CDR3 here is CASSLSGPYQETQYF. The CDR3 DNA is TGTGCCAGCAGCTTAAGCGGGCCGTACCAAGAGACCCAGTACTTC.

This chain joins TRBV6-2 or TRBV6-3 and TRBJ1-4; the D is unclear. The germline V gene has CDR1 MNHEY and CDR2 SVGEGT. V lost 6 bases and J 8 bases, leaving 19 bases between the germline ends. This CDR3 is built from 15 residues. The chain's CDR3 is CASSPTRERKEKLFF. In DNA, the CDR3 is TGTGCCAGCAGCCCCACAAGGGAGAGGAAAGAAAAACTGTTTTTT.

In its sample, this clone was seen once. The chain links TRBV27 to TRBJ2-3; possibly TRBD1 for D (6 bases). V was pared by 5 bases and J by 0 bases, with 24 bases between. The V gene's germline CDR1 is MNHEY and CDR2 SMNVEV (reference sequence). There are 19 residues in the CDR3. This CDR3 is CASSPPTRTEPASTDTQYF. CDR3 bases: TGTGCCAGCAGTCCACCTACCCGGACAGAACCTGCTAGCACAGATACGCAGTATTTT.

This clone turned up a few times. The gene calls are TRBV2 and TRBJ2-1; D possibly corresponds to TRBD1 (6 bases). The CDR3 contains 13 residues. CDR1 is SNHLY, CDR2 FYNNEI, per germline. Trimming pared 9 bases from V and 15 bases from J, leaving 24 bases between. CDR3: CASNIRTEVLWFF. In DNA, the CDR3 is TGTGCCAGTAACATACGGACAGAAGTTTTATGGTTCTTC.

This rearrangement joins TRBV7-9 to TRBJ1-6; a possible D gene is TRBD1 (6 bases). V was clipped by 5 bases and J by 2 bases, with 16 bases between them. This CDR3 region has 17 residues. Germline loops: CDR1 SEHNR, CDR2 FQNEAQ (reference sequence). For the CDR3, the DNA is TGTGCCAGCAGCCCAACCACAGGGTCCCCCTATAATTCACCCCTCCACTTT. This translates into CASSPTTGSPYNSPLHF.

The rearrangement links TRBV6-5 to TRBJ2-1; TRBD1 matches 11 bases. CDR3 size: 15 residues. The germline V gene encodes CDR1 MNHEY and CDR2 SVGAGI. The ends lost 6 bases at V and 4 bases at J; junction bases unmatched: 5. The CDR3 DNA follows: TGTGCCAGCAGGGCCGGACAGGGGGCTTACAATGAGCAGTTCTTC. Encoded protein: CASRAGQGAYNEQFF.

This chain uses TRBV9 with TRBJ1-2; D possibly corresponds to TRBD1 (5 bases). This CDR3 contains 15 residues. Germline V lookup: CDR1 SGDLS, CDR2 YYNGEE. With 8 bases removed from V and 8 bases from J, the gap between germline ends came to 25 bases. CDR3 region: CASSPIGGRGDGYTF. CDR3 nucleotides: TGTGCCAGTAGCCCAATAGGAGGGAGGGGTGACGGCTACACCTTC. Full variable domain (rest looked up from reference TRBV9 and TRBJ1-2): DSGVTQTPKHLITATGQRVTLRCSPRSGDLSVYWYQQSLDQGLQFLIQYYNGEERAKGNILERFSAQQFPDLHSELNLSSLELGDSALYFCASSPIGGRGDGYTFGSGTRLTVV.

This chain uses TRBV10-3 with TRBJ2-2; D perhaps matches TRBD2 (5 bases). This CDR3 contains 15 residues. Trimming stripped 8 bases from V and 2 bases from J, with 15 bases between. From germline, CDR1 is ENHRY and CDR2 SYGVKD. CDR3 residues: CAIERSGDNTGELFF. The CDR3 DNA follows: TGTGCCATCGAGAGAAGCGGCGATAACACCGGGGAGCTGTTTTTT.

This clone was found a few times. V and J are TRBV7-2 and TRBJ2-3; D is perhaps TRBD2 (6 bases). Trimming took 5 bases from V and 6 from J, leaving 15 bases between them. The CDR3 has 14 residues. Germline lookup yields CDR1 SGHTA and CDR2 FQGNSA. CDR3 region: CASSPGLEVDTQYF. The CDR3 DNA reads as TGTGCCAGCAGCCCGGGACTGGAGGTTGATACGCAGTATTTT.

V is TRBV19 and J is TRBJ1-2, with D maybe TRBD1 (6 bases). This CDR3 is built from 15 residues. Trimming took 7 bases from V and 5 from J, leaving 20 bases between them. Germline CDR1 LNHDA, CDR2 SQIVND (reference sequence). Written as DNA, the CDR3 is TGTGCCAGTACCACAAGGGGGGGCCTACCTTATGGCTACACCTTC. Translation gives CASTTRGGLPYGYTF.

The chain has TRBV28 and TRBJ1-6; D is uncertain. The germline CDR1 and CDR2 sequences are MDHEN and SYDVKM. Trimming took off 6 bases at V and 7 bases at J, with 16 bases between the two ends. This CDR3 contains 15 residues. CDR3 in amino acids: CASSLALAANSPLHF. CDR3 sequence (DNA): TGTGCCAGCAGCCTAGCCCTGGCGGCGAATTCACCCCTCCACTTT.

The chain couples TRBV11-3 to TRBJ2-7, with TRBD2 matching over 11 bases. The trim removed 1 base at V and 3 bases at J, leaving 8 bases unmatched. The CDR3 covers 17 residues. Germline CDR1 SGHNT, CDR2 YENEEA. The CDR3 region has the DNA TGTGCCAGCAGCTTAGGCCTAGCGGGAGGATGGAGCTACGAGCAGTACTTC. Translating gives CASSLGLAGGWSYEQYF.